Listed below are T cell receptor beta chains from one sample, sequenced in a study of shared clonotypes between healthy human individuals. The data were produced by immunoSEQ multiplex PCR, yet TCRdb's version contains in-frame clones alone and is incomplete. The sample includes 490,000 or so clones, roughly 78% of them seen just once. The specimen was PBMCs. The source is a woman aged 40-49 years in good health. Some clones in this sample may be carry-over from other donors' samples. Both conserved end residues are part of each CDR3. Fields, in order: CDR3 length, clone size, D gene, J gene, V gene, CDR3 DNA, CDR3 protein. The D gene is left open where the match is weak. Only part of the rows carry a size: once, few, many, or a class if the clone is expanded.

length: 13; size: once; D: NA; J: TRBJ1-1; V: TRBV6-6; DNA: TGTGCCAGCGCCTCGGGGGAGGGGACTGAAGCTTTCTTT; CDR3: CASASGEGTEAFF
length: 12; size: once; D: NA; J: TRBJ2-3; V: TRBV2; DNA: TGTGCCAGCAGACTTGGGGCAGATACGCAGTATTTT; CDR3: CASRLGADTQYF
length: 17; size: NA; D: TRBD2; J: TRBJ2-4; V: TRBV4-1; DNA: TGCGCCAGCAGCCAAGATCTCCTGACTAGCGGAAAAAACATTCAGTACTTC; CDR3: CASSQDLLTSGKNIQYF
length: 17; size: NA; D: NA; J: TRBJ2-7; V: TRBV4-2; DNA: TGTGCCAGCAGCGGGGGCCTTTTGGGTCGTCAGTATCGCGAGCAGTACTTC; CDR3: CASSGGLLGRQYREQYF
length: 18; size: many; D: TRBD1; J: TRBJ1-3; V: TRBV7-3; DNA: TGTGCCAGCAGCTTAACGTTAAGGCAGGGGGCTTGTGGAAACACCATATATTTT; CDR3: CASSLTLRQGACGNTIYF
length: 14; size: NA; D: TRBD1; J: TRBJ2-5; V: TRBV6-5; DNA: TGTGCCAGCAGTTACTCGACAGGGCAAGAGACCCAGTACTTC; CDR3: CASSYSTGQETQYF
length: 15; size: NA; D: NA; J: TRBJ1-5; V: TRBV28; DNA: TGTGCCAGCTGGGGAACAGACTATAGCAATCAGCCCCAGCATTTT; CDR3: CASWGTDYSNQPQHF
length: 15; size: NA; D: TRBD2; J: TRBJ2-1; V: TRBV28; DNA: TGTGCCAGCAGTTTATTCCGCGGGAGGTACAATGAGCAGTTCTTC; CDR3: CASSLFRGRYNEQFF
length: 16; size: NA; D: TRBD2; J: TRBJ2-2; V: TRBV14; DNA: TGTGCCAGCAGCCAACGGACTAGCGGATACACCGGGGAGCTGTTTTTT; CDR3: CASSQRTSGYTGELFF
length: 15; size: NA; D: NA; J: TRBJ2-2; V: TRBV5-8; DNA: TGTGCCAGCAGCCCTCTAGCTAGGGACACCGGGGAGCTGTTTTTT; CDR3: CASSPLARDTGELFF
length: 13; size: NA; D: NA; J: TRBJ2-7; V: TRBV19; DNA: TGTGCCAGTATGCCCACAGGGAGTGACGAGCAGTACTTC; CDR3: CASMPTGSDEQYF
length: 11; size: NA; D: NA; J: TRBJ2-7; V: TRBV5-1; DNA: TGCGCCAGCAGCTACGGGCGAGAGCAGTACTTC; CDR3: CASSYGREQYF
length: 14; size: NA; D: TRBD2; J: TRBJ2-5; V: TRBV4-2; DNA: TGTGCCAGCAGCGGCTCCTCTAGCGGAGAGACCCAGTACTTC; CDR3: CASSGSSSGETQYF
length: 14; size: NA; D: NA; J: TRBJ2-1; V: TRBV6-1; DNA: TGTGCCAGCGGTGAGGGTCCTCGGGCTGATGAGCAGTTCTTC; CDR3: CASGEGPRADEQFF
length: 15; size: NA; D: NA; J: TRBJ1-2; V: TRBV28; DNA: TGTGCCAGCAGTTTATTGAGGGTTGTGAACTATGGCTACACCTTC; CDR3: CASSLLRVVNYGYTF
length: 12; size: NA; D: NA; J: TRBJ2-3; V: TRBV18; DNA: TGTGCCAGCTCGACTAGCACAGATACGCAGTATTTT; CDR3: CASSTSTDTQYF
length: 14; size: NA; D: NA; J: TRBJ1-2; V: TRBV5-5; DNA: TGTGCCAGCAGCCTGTCTGCATCAGAGGTGGGCTACACCTTC; CDR3: CASSLSASEVGYTF
length: 15; size: once; D: TRBD1; J: TRBJ1-2; V: TRBV6-1; DNA: TGTGCCAGCAGTGAAAGGGGACAGGGAAACTATGGCTACACCTTC; CDR3: CASSERGQGNYGYTF
length: 16; size: few; D: TRBD2; J: TRBJ2-7; V: TRBV4-1; DNA: TGCGCCAGCAGCCAAGATAGCGGGGGTCCCCCCTACGAGCAGTACTTC; CDR3: CASSQDSGGPPYEQYF
length: 16; size: NA; D: NA; J: TRBJ2-7; V: TRBV19; DNA: TGTGCCAGTAGTATAGACGGGAGTATTGGAAACTACGAGCAGTACTTC; CDR3: CASSIDGSIGNYEQYF
length: 14; size: NA; D: NA; J: TRBJ2-1; V: TRBV2; DNA: TGTGCCAGCGAACCTCGGGATAACTACAATGAGCAGTTCTTC; CDR3: CASEPRDNYNEQFF
length: 14; size: NA; D: NA; J: TRBJ1-5; V: TRBV9; DNA: TGTGCCAGCAGCGTTTCAACGGCGGGGGATCCCCAGCATTTT; CDR3: CASSVSTAGDPQHF
length: 14; size: NA; D: NA; J: TRBJ2-3; V: TRBV9; DNA: TGTGCCAGCAGCGTACGACTACTCACAGATACGCAGTATTTT; CDR3: CASSVRLLTDTQYF
length: 15; size: few; D: NA; J: TRBJ2-2; V: TRBV7-9; DNA: TGTGCCACCGCCCCTTCGGGCCCGAACACCGGGGAGCTGTTTTTT; CDR3: CATAPSGPNTGELFF
length: 17; size: NA; D: TRBD2; J: TRBJ2-2; V: TRBV29-1; DNA: TGCAGCGTTGTGCCTAGCGGGAGGGCCACGGGAACCGGGGAGCTGTTTTTT; CDR3: CSVVPSGRATGTGELFF
length: 14; size: once; D: NA; J: TRBJ2-2; V: TRBV27; DNA: TGTGCCAGCGGGAGGCTCGTTAACACCGGGGAGCTGTTTTTT; CDR3: CASGRLVNTGELFF